This passage covers 18 T cell receptor beta chains from one sample sequenced in a study of cytomegalovirus exposure and HLA in healthy donors. Primers included in the PCR were 60 Vbeta and 13 Jbeta primers. Method: immunoSEQ multiplex PCR; TCRdb's copy keeps in-frame clones and lacks some. The repertoire holds roughly 280,000 clones, with roughly two thirds as singletons. Sample: PBMCs. Source of these receptors: a female donor in good health and CMV-seronegative.

This chain uses TRBV5-1 with TRBJ2-7; no reliable D call. This CDR3 has 15 amino acids. Between the trimmed V and J ends, which lost 5 bases and 2 bases, there was a span of 17 bases. From germline, CDR1 is SGHRS and CDR2 YFSETQ. The CDR3 region has the DNA TGCGCCAGCAGTTCAGTACCAGGTTCCGCCTACGAGCAGTACTTC. Its protein is CASSSVPGSAYEQYF.

V gene TRBV2 combines with J gene TRBJ2-3; 8 bases map to TRBD1. The J segment lost 1 base and the V segment lost 6 bases, leaving 3 bases of the junction unmatched. This CDR3 region has 14 residues. Germline assignment: CDR1 SNHLY and CDR2 FYNNEI. As DNA, the CDR3 is TGTGCCAGCAGCTGGGGACAGGGCACAGATACGCAGTATTTT. Translated: CASSWGQGTDTQYF.

The rearrangement uses TRBV15 and TRBJ1-3, with 12 bases identical to TRBD1. From germline, CDR1 is LNHNV and CDR2 YYDKDF (reference sequence). The CDR3 runs to 17 residues. V shed 3 bases and J 2 bases; nucleotides not matched to a gene: 5. This chain's CDR3 is CATSSSGTGGTGNTIYF. DNA of the CDR3: TGTGCCACCAGCAGTTCCGGGACAGGGGGCACTGGAAACACCATATATTTT. Combining the CDR3 with reference TRBV15 and TRBJ1-3 gives the whole variable domain DAMVIQNPRYQVTQFGKPVTLSCSQTLNHNVMYWYQQKSSQAPKLLFHYYDKDFNNEADTPDNFQSRRPNTSFCFLDIRSPGLGDTAMYLCATSSSGTGGTGNTIYFGEGSWLTVV.

The CDR3 reads CASSSGLAGEPTEQYF. CDR3 nucleotide sequence: TGTGCCAGCAGTTCGGGACTAGCGGGAGAACCCACTGAGCAGTACTTC. This chain connects TRBV27 to TRBJ2-7; 14 bases map to TRBD2. V lost 4 bases to trimming and J lost 7 bases; unmatched junction nucleotides: 9. The CDR3 totals 16 residues. CDR1 is MNHEY and CDR2 is SMNVEV in the germline V gene (reference sequence).

This chain uses TRBV7-9 with TRBJ2-5; maybe TRBD1 (5 bases). From germline, CDR1 is SEHNR and CDR2 FQNEAQ (reference sequence). The CDR3 totals 15 residues. V was shortened by 1 base and J by 2 bases, with 11 bases between the two germline ends. In DNA form, the CDR3 reads TGTGCCAGCAGCTTAGGCCCAGGGATTCAAGAGACCCAGTACTTC. Translating gives CASSLGPGIQETQYF.

The chain joins TRBV18 to TRBJ2-7; TRBD1 aligns across 9 bases. This CDR3 has 15 residues. The trim removed 3 bases at V and 2 bases at J, leaving 5 bases unmatched. Germline V gene data show CDR1 as KGHSH and CDR2 as LQKENI. The CDR3 DNA is TGTGCCAGCTCACCCGGGACAGGGCAAACCTACGAGCAGTACTTC. The encoded protein is CASSPGTGQTYEQYF.

The genes are TRBV29-1 and TRBJ2-7; possible D gene TRBD2, 5 bases. V was clipped by 6 bases and J by 3 bases, with 15 bases between them. This CDR3 is built from 13 residues. The germline V gene has CDR1 SQVTM and CDR2 ANQGSEA. The DNA for the CDR3 is TGCAGCGTCGCGGACTCTCCCATCTACGAGCAGTACTTC. Translation gives CSVADSPIYEQYF.

This clone occurred a few times. The chain has TRBV4-2 and TRBJ2-3, with 9 bases lining up with TRBD2. The germline gives CDR1 LGHNA, CDR2 YNFKEQ. The CDR3 spans 16 residues. V trimming: 0 bases; J trimming: 5 bases; junction bases outside the gene matches: 6. Written as DNA, the CDR3 is TGTGCCAGCAGCCAAGAATCTGCTAGCGGGATAGATACGCAGTATTTT. It is translated as CASSQESASGIDTQYF.

This clone has only one observation. V is TRBV6-1 and J is TRBJ2-3; 7 bases are a match to TRBD1. CDR3 length equals 16 residues. The germline V gene encodes CDR1 MNHNS and CDR2 SASEGT. V gave up 5 bases and J gave up 6 bases; unmatched junction bases: 14. CDR3 region: CASSQVGDRERDTQYF. The DNA for the CDR3 is TGTGCCAGCAGTCAAGTGGGAGACAGGGAGAGGGATACGCAGTATTTT.

This clone was counted only a few times. The chain uses TRBV4-1 and TRBJ2-3, with D perhaps matching TRBD2 (6 bases). Germline loops: CDR1 MGHRA, CDR2 YSYEKL. The CDR3 has 15 residues. Deletions cut 2 bases from V and 4 bases from J, with 13 bases between. The CDR3 nucleotides are TGCGCCAGCAGCCAAACTAGTCGGAGGGCAGATACGCAGTATTTT. Translated: CASSQTSRRADTQYF.

The genes are TRBV5-1 and TRBJ2-5; TRBD2 agrees at 13 bases. The V and J ends lost 2 bases and 5 bases, in that order; junction bases with no gene match: 6. Germline-derived CDR1 and CDR2 are SGHRS and YFSETQ. This CDR3 region has 16 residues. CDR3 nucleotide sequence: TGCGCCAGCAGCTTCGGACTAGCGGGAGTAAGGGAGACCCAGTACTTC. Protein product: CASSFGLAGVRETQYF.

This chain connects TRBV5-1 to TRBJ1-2; 8 nucleotides line up with TRBD1. The CDR3 length is 15 residues. CDR1 and CDR2 (germline): SGHRS, YFSETQ. V gave up 4 bases and J gave up 7 bases; unmatched junction bases: 12. The CDR3 DNA reads as TGCGCCAGCAGCCCGGACAGGGCAGGGAGTGGTGGCTACACCTTC. Protein: CASSPDRAGSGGYTF.

The V gene is TRBV12-5, the J gene TRBJ2-3, with D tentatively TRBD2 (5 bases). The germline CDR1 and CDR2 sequences are LGHNT and FRNRAP. The CDR3 sequence is 17 residues long. Trimming stripped 0 bases from V and 1 base from J, with 14 bases between. This CDR3 is CASGLVYLGRGTDTQYF. As DNA, the CDR3 is TGTGCTAGTGGTTTGGTATATTTAGGGCGGGGCACAGATACGCAGTATTTT.

The chain carries TRBV7-9 and TRBJ2-2; a possible D gene is TRBD2 (6 bases). The V and J ends lost 8 bases and 0 bases respectively, with 10 bases between them. The CDR3 is 14 amino acids. The germline gives CDR1 SEHNR, CDR2 FQNEAQ (reference sequence). CDR3 sequence reads: CASPTSPNTGELFF. Here the CDR3 DNA reads TGTGCCAGCCCCACTAGCCCGAACACCGGGGAGCTGTTTTTT. The entire variable domain, with the rest obtained from reference TRBV7-9 and TRBJ2-2, is as follows: DTGVSQNPRHKITKRGQNVTFRCDPISEHNRLYWYRQTLGQGPEFLTYFQNEAQLEKSRLLSDRFSAERPKGSFSTLEIQRTEQGDSAMYLCASPTSPNTGELFFGEGSRLTVL.

Worth noting for this clone: At one end, the junction sequence differs from germline, possibly due to a read error. This chain joins TRBV30 and TRBJ2-7; TRBD1 matches 7 bases. This CDR3 comprises 13 residues. Germline CDR1 is GTSNPN and CDR2 is SVGIG (reference sequence). CDR3 residues: CAWSGLKGQPLGF. The CDR3 coding sequence is TGTGCCTGGAGCGGGCTTAAGGGACAGCCCTTAGGGTTC.

V gene TRBV4-1 combines with J gene TRBJ1-1, with 7 bases that match TRBD1. Trimming removed 1 base from V and 0 bases from J; junction bases left unmatched: 2. Germline-derived CDR1 and CDR2 are MGHRA and YSYEKL. This CDR3 has 15 amino acids. Here the CDR3 reads CASSQAQGVNTEAFF. The CDR3 DNA is TGCGCCAGCAGCCAAGCTCAGGGGGTGAACACTGAAGCTTTCTTT.

The chain uses TRBV4-3 and TRBJ2-7; D possibly corresponds to TRBD2 (6 bases). The CDR3 extends over 15 amino acids. Germline CDR1 and CDR2: LGHNA and YSLEER. The germline V and J ends were trimmed by 0 bases and 3 bases, with 12 bases remaining between them. CDR3 DNA sequence: TGCGCCAGCAGCCAAGAACGGAGGGGCTTCTACGAGCAGTACTTC. It codes for CASSQERRGFYEQYF.

This chain uses TRBV30 with TRBJ1-1, with 9 bases that match TRBD1. Germline V gene lookup returns CDR1 GTSNPN and CDR2 SVGIG (reference sequence). With V trimmed by 0 bases and J by 4 bases, 15 bases remained unmatched. The CDR3 runs 18 residues. The CDR3 reads CAWSVPAGLGTGFTEAFF. The CDR3 DNA is TGTGCCTGGAGTGTACCAGCGGGACTCGGGACAGGGTTCACTGAAGCTTTCTTT. The full variable domain, rest sourced from reference TRBV30 and TRBJ1-1, is SQTIHQWPATLVQPVGSPLSLECTVEGTSNPNLYWYRQAAGRGLQLLFYSVGIGQISSEVPQNLSASRPQDRQFILSSKKLLLSDSGFYLCAWSVPAGLGTGFTEAFFGQGTRLTVV.